This T cell receptor (beta chain) was recovered during a study of spatial heterogeneity in lung cancer. As for time point: blood at routine non-recurrence follow-up after resection. No cell sorting; template was whole RNA from tumor, lung tissue or PBMC. TCRdb passed the 5' RACE reads through MiXCR, listing each CDR3 protein once. The sample records under 150,000 distinct CDR3 sequences, more than 9% being singletons. The germline V and J ends were trimmed by 5 bases and 5 bases, with 16 bases remaining between them. The CDR3 loop spans 15 amino acids. The germline V gene encodes CDR1 LNHNV and CDR2 YYDKDF (reference sequence). This clonotype was seen many times.

Sequencing used PBMCs, obtained at follow-up. This sequence originates from a male donor with early-stage non-small cell lung cancer. The chain carries TRBV15 and TRBJ1-3, with a weak D call TRBD1 (5 bases). CDR3 amino acids: CATSVGRTERNTIYF. The DNA of the CDR3 is TGTGCCACCAGCGTGGGACGGACGGAACGAAACACCATATATTTT. Combining the CDR3 with reference TRBV15 and TRBJ1-3 gives the whole variable domain DAMVIQNPRYQVTQFGKPVTLSCSQTLNHNVMYWYQQKSSQAPKLLFHYYDKDFNNEADTPDNFQSRRPNTSFCFLDIRSPGLGDTAMYLCATSVGRTERNTIYFGEGSWLTVV.